This T cell receptor beta chain was obtained from a study of T cells in Graves' hyperthyroidism and ophthalmopathy. Germline V gene data show CDR1 as SGDLS and CDR2 as YYNGEE. The V gene end was trimmed by 3 bases and the J gene end by 5 bases; junction bases not matched to a gene: 3. The CDR3 sequence is 15 residues long. Amplified TCR beta CDR3 regions derived from RNA transcripts. Initially, a first-round RT-PCR of the TCR CDR3 employed the HTBI primer set. In TCRdb, the multiplex PCR reads were re-called with MiXCR into one record per CDR3 protein. The sample has some 510,000 distinct CDR3 sequences; under 25% are singletons. Absent ophthalmopathy progression within 18 months defined stable Graves' hyperthyroidism. Clinical symptoms, serum thyroxine and TRAb, thyroid ultrasound and orbital computed tomography were used for the diagnoses. This clonotype was observed many times. Its antigen is unknown.

Study outcomes and limitations: Blood also carried most thyroid clonotypes expanded above 0.001.

The sample taken for sequencing was blood. The TCR was taken from a man aged 18 to 29 with Graves' hyperthyroidism. The chain is built from TRBV9 and TRBJ2-7; 15 bases map to TRBD2. Written as DNA, the CDR3 is TGTGCCAGCAGCGCGGGACTAGCGGGAGGCCACGAGCAGTACTTC. Translation gives CASSAGLAGGHEQYF.